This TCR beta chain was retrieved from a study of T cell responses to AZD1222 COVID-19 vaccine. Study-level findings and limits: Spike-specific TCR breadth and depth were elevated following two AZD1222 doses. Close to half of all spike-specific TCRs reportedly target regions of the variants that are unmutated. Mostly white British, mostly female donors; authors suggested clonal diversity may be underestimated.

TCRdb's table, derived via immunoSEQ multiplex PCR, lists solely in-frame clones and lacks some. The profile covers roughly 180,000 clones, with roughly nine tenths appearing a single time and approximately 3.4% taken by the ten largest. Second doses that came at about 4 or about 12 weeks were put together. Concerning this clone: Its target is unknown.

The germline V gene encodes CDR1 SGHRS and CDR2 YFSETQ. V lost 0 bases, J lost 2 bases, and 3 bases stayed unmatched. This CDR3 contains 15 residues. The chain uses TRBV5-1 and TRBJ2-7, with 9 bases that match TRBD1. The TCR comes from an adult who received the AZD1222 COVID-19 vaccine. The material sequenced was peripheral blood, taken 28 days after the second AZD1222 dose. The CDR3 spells CASSLGGTGTYEQYF. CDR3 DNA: TGCGCCAGCAGCTTGGGAGGGACAGGGACCTACGAGCAGTACTTC.